Below, one T cell receptor (beta chain) is given with its context. This entry is derived from a study of blood T cell repertoires in COVID-19. Study-level information: Samples taken during acute and convalescent COVID-19 were collected in the United States, Italy and Spain.

Methods used by the authors: Estimates of nucleated cell counts were drawn from the amplification of reference gene primers. Assay: immunoSEQ multiplex PCR; the TCRdb copy retains only in-frame clones and omits some. V and J calls and clone size are given by that table; D and trimming were obtained from the DNA. Of 100,000 to 150,000 clones listed, roughly four fifths are singletons. The CDR3 runs 15 residues. CDR1 is LNHNV, CDR2 YYDKDF, per germline (reference sequence). With 3 bases clipped from V and 2 bases from J, the junction kept 2 bases outside the gene matches. This chain links TRBV15 with TRBJ2-3; 10 nucleotides line up with TRBD2. This TCR was recovered from a man aged 25 to 40 with COVID-19, enrolled during active disease. Sequencing was carried out using peripheral blood. CDR3 in amino acids: CATSRTSGFTDTQYF. CDR3 DNA: TGTGCCACCAGCAGGACTAGCGGGTTCACAGATACGCAGTATTTT.